This is a list of T cell receptor beta chains from one sample in a study of regulatory T cells in long-lasting Graves disease. TCRdb analysed the multiplex PCR reads with MiXCR anew, one entry per CDR3 protein. The sample carries 400,000 to 450,000 distinct CDR3 sequences, 23% recorded once. This sample comprised peripheral blood mononuclear cells (PBMCs), obtained when the disease was refractory, from a patient treated with antithyroid drugs. Source of these receptors: a female donor with Graves disease. Both conserved end residues are part of each CDR3. The D gene is left open where the match is weak. Clone sizes are given selectively: once, few, many, or a class where the clone is expanded.

V	J	size	D	CDR3
TRBV18	TRBJ2-3	-	TRBD2	CASSPRLAGRADTQYF
TRBV9	TRBJ2-3	few	TRBD1	CASSLNPGTGPTDTQYF
TRBV11-1	TRBJ1-1	many	TRBD1	CASRNDRDLNTEAFF
TRBV24-1	TRBJ2-2	-	-	CATRRGSTNTGELFF
TRBV7-9	TRBJ2-4	few	-	CASSLVVVGVAKNIQYF
TRBV6-1	TRBJ2-7	-	-	CASASGGGNAYEQYF
TRBV11-2	TRBJ2-7	many	-	CASRRVGGPYEQYF
TRBV10-3	TRBJ1-1	-	-	CAIKQGPEAFF
TRBV9	TRBJ2-6	many	-	CASSVVGGAGANVLTF
TRBV28	TRBJ2-4	many	-	CASSSGRAKNIQYF
TRBV12-3/TRBV12-4	TRBJ1-2	many	TRBD1	CASSFGRGLANYGYTF
TRBV3-1	TRBJ2-5	many	-	CASSLRLEETQYF
TRBV10-3	TRBJ2-5	many	-	CAISERVVGREETQYF
TRBV12-3/TRBV12-4	TRBJ1-5	many	-	CASTQNPYSNQPQHF
TRBV7-7	TRBJ2-1	-	TRBD1	CASSLAGGVDEQFF
TRBV20-1	TRBJ1-2	few	-	CSARVGPLLGYGYTF